This T cell receptor (beta chain) originates from a study of blood T cell repertoires in COVID-19. The repertoire was sequenced with immunoSEQ multiplex PCR; TCRdb's copy has only in-frame clones and lacks some. The sample records 40,000 to 60,000 clones, over 65% being singletons. Material for sequencing was peripheral blood. The receptor was isolated from an older woman with acute or convalescent COVID-19.

CDR3: CASSQDPAGGSGANVLTF. The CDR3 nucleotides read TGTGCCAGCAGCCAAGACCCAGCGGGGGGCTCTGGGGCCAACGTCCTGACTTTC. The V call is TRBV3-1 (or the pseudogene TRBV3-2), the J call TRBJ2-6; 9 bases agree with TRBD2. Germline-derived CDR1 and CDR2 are LGHDT and YNNKEL (reference sequence). Germline trimming cut 0 bases from V and 0 bases from J; bases unmatched to any gene: 3. The CDR3 length is 18 residues.